These 18 T cell receptor beta chains were all obtained from the same sample, sequenced in a study of human T cells and chemical hapten exposure. One entry per CDR3 protein, called by TCRdb with MiXCR from the RACE reads. The sample holds roughly 98,000 distinct CDR3 sequences; around 12% are singletons and the top ten take around 2.2%. Time point indicated: patch test 1, 2 weeks after DPC sensitization. Treatment in this sample: therapeutic diphenylcyclopropenone sensitization with weekly scalp DPC. The sequencing used whole blood, collected in connection with sensitization to the hapten diphenylcyclopropenone (DPC). Every receptor here comes from a woman aged 40 to 50 with alopecia areata. Some clones in this sample may be carry-over from other donors' samples.

V gene TRBV6-2 or TRBV6-3 combines with J gene TRBJ2-7, with 7 bases matching TRBD2. This CDR3 is 13 amino acids long. In germline, CDR1 is MNHEY, CDR2 SVGEGT. V lost 5 bases to trimming and J lost 5 bases; unmatched junction nucleotides: 6. The CDR3 loop reads CASSQGTTNEQYF. As DNA, the CDR3 is TGTGCCAGCAGTCAAGGGACTACCAACGAGCAGTACTTC.

This clonotype was picked up a small number of times. The V call is TRBV24-1, the J call TRBJ2-5; 9 nucleotides match TRBD1. V was pared by 3 bases and J by 5 bases, with 9 bases of the junction left unmatched. CDR3 length: 16 amino acids. CDR1 KGHDR and CDR2 SFDVKD come from the germline V gene. This CDR3 is CATSDAQDRGAETQYF. CDR3 nucleotide sequence: TGTGCCACCAGTGATGCACAGGACAGGGGAGCGGAGACCCAGTACTTC.

Ten or more counts support this clonotype. CDR3 amino acids: CSVAHRGEETQYF. The CDR3 coding sequence is TGCAGCGTTGCCCACAGGGGAGAGGAGACCCAGTACTTC. The chain is built from TRBV29-1 and TRBJ2-5; 7 bases are shared with TRBD1. Germline CDR1 is SQVTM and CDR2 is ANQGSEA. V gave up 4 bases and J gave up 5 bases; unmatched junction bases: 7. CDR3 size: 13 residues.

The chain is built from TRBV2 and TRBJ1-5; TRBD1 aligns across 9 bases. Germline CDR1 reads SNHLY; CDR2 reads FYNNEI. The CDR3 covers 15 residues. The V gene end was trimmed by 7 bases and the J gene end by 4 bases; junction bases not matched to a gene: 8. This chain's CDR3 is CASIETGGRNQPQHF. For the CDR3, the DNA is TGTGCCAGCATAGAGACAGGGGGTAGGAATCAGCCCCAGCATTTT. The whole variable domain, remainder taken from reference TRBV2 and TRBJ1-5, is EPEVTQTPSHQVTQMGQEVILRCVPISNHLYFYWYRQILGQKVEFLVSFYNNEISEKSEIFDDQFSVERPDGSNFTLKIRSTKLEDSAMYFCASIETGGRNQPQHFGDGTRLSIL.

The chain has TRBV7-2 and TRBJ2-7; D unresolved. The V gene lost 4 bases and the J gene lost 6 bases, with 10 bases spanning the gap. Germline loops: CDR1 SGHTA, CDR2 FQGNSA. The CDR3 runs to 12 residues. The CDR3 DNA sequence: TGTGCCAGCAGCTCCCCTCCTCGCGAGCAGTACTTC. Residues: CASSSPPREQYF.

The gene calls are TRBV28 and TRBJ2-1; 8 nucleotides line up with TRBD2. J lost 5 bases, V lost 4 bases, and 10 bases had no gene match. This CDR3 is built from 16 residues. The germline gives CDR1 MDHEN, CDR2 SYDVKM. CDR3 coding DNA: TGTGCCAGCAGTTCGGTAGCGGGACGGGGGAACAATGAGCAGTTCTTC. The encoded protein is CASSSVAGRGNNEQFF.

The V and J genes are TRBV11-2 and TRBJ2-1; 8 bases are shared with TRBD2. J lost 10 bases, V lost 2 bases, and 4 bases had no gene match. Germline CDR1 SGHAT, CDR2 FQNNGV. The CDR3 has 13 residues. CDR3 DNA: TGTGCCAGCAGCTTACCGAGCGGGGGAGAGCAGTTCTTC. This gives the protein CASSLPSGGEQFF. The variable domain in full, with the rest retrieved from reference TRBV11-2 and TRBJ2-1, is EAGVAQSPRYKIIEKRQSVAFWCNPISGHATLYWYQQILGQGPKLLIQFQNNGVVDDSQLPKDRFSAERLKGVDSTLKIQPAKLEDSAVYLCASSLPSGGEQFFGPGTRLTVL.

This clonotype appeared a few times. CDR3 residues: CASPQRPLTKNTGELFF. The CDR3 nucleotides are TGTGCCAGCCCGCAAAGGCCGCTCACAAAGAACACCGGGGAGCTGTTTTTT. This chain joins TRBV5-4 and TRBJ2-2, with unresolved D. The CDR3 length is 17 residues. Per germline, CDR1 SGHNT and CDR2 YYREEE (reference sequence). Trimming removed 7 bases from V and 1 base from J, with 20 bases in between.

This clonotype was recorded at least ten times. The chain couples TRBV9 to TRBJ1-5; D unclear. The CDR3 extends over 13 amino acids. Trimming removed 3 bases at V and 0 bases at J, with 4 bases between. Germline V gene lookup returns CDR1 SGDLS and CDR2 YYNGEE. Here the CDR3 DNA reads TGTGCCAGCAGCGCGGTTAGCAATCAGCCCCAGCATTTT. Protein: CASSAVSNQPQHF.

This clonotype was counted only a few times. The V and J genes are TRBV6-2 or TRBV6-3 and TRBJ1-1; no clear D. CDR3 length: 14 amino acids. With 1 base removed from V and 0 bases from J, the gap between germline ends came to 6 bases. The germline gives CDR1 MNHEY, CDR2 SVGEGT. CDR3 region: CASSYWSVNTEAFF. CDR3 DNA sequence: TGTGCCAGCAGTTACTGGTCAGTGAACACTGAAGCTTTCTTT.

This clonotype turned up a few times. V and J are TRBV28 and TRBJ2-5; no definite D call. Trimming cost V 4 bases and J 3 bases, with 3 bases left between them. This CDR3 is built from 11 residues. The germline CDR1 and CDR2 sequences are MDHEN and SYDVKM. The CDR3 loop is CASSSEETQYF. DNA for the CDR3: TGTGCCAGCAGTTCGGAAGAGACCCAGTACTTC.

CDR3 amino acids: CASSYSIRTAEAFF. The CDR3 DNA follows: TGTGCCAGCAGTTACTCGATCCGGACGGCTGAAGCTTTCTTT. The chain joins TRBV6-2 or TRBV6-3 to TRBJ1-1; no firm D call. This CDR3 has 14 residues. The germline CDR1 and CDR2 sequences are MNHEY and SVGEGT. Trimming removed 0 bases at V and 6 bases at J, with 11 bases between.

This clonotype was seen more than once but under ten times. The chain combines TRBV2 with TRBJ1-2; 8 bases agree with TRBD1. This CDR3 is 18 amino acids long. CDR1 is SNHLY, CDR2 FYNNEI, per germline. The junction had 14 bases not matched to a gene; V was cut back by 4 bases and J by 1 base. The CDR3 bases are TGTGCCAGCAGTGCGGACAGGGCCCCTGTAACTTTTAACTATGGCTACACCTTC. It codes for CASSADRAPVTFNYGYTF.

This clonotype has just a few counts. The chain carries TRBV24-1 and TRBJ2-2; no reliable D call. CDR3 length: 13 amino acids. Germline V CDR1 and CDR2: KGHDR, SFDVKD. The V end was cut by 8 bases, the J end by 5 bases, with 11 bases between. The CDR3 here is CATTKGVTGELFF. The CDR3 DNA follows: TGTGCCACCACCAAGGGTGTGACCGGGGAGCTGTTTTTT.

The rearrangement uses TRBV5-1 and TRBJ2-7, with 13 bases fitting TRBD2. CDR1 and CDR2 from the germline V gene are SGHRS and YFSETQ. V dropped 0 bases and J dropped 8; count of bases not matched to a gene: 5. CDR3 length equals 15 residues. The CDR3: CASSLVTSGREKQYF. For the CDR3, the DNA is TGCGCCAGCAGCTTGGTAACTAGCGGGAGGGAGAAGCAGTACTTC.

This sequence joins TRBV10-3 and TRBJ2-1; 10 bases map to TRBD1. Germline trimming cut 9 bases from V and 3 bases from J; bases unmatched to any gene: 5. Germline V gene sequence: CDR1 ENHRY, CDR2 SYGVKD. This CDR3 has 14 amino acids. CDR3 protein: CAIRGTGDYNEQFF. CDR3 DNA sequence: TGTGCCATTCGTGGGACAGGGGACTACAATGAGCAGTTCTTC.

Ten or more counts support this clonotype. The J gene is TRBJ1-2, the V gene TRBV15; D is unresolved. CDR1 and CDR2 (germline): LNHNV, YYDKDF (reference sequence). Trimming removed 0 bases from V and 8 bases from J, with 10 bases in between. The CDR3 has 13 amino acids. The CDR3 nucleotides read TGTGCCACCAGCAGAGATTACCAAGGCGGCTACACCTTC. Protein sequence: CATSRDYQGGYTF.

This rearrangement joins TRBV9 to TRBJ2-3, with D tentatively TRBD1 (7 bases). Germline values: CDR1 SGDLS, CDR2 YYNGEE. V was cut by 3 bases and J by 2 bases, with 13 bases left in between. CDR3 size: 15 residues. The DNA for the CDR3 is TGTGCCAGCAGCGGACAGGGACTTATCACAGATACGCAGTATTTT. Translation: CASSGQGLITDTQYF.